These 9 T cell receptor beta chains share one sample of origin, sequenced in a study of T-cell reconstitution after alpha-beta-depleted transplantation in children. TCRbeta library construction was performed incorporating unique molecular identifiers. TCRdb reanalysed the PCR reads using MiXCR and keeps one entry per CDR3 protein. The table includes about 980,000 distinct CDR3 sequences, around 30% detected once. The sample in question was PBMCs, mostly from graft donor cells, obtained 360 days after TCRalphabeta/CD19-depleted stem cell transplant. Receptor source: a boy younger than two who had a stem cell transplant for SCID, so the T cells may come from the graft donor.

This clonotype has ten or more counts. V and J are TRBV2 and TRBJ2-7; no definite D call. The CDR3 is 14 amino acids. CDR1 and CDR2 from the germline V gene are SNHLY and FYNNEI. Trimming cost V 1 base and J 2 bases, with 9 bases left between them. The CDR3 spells CASSEDAFPYEQYF. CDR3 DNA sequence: TGTGCCAGCAGTGAAGACGCTTTTCCCTACGAGCAGTACTTC.

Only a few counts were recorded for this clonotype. For the CDR3, the DNA is TGTGCCAGCATCTGGGGGCAGGGGCCAAGCACCGGGGAGCTGTTTTTT. Protein sequence: CASIWGQGPSTGELFF. The rearrangement links TRBV5-5 to TRBJ2-2, with a weak D call TRBD1 (6 bases). The CDR3 spans 16 residues. V lost 6 bases and J 4 bases, leaving 19 bases between the germline ends. CDR1 and CDR2 (germline): SGHKS, YYEKEE (reference sequence).

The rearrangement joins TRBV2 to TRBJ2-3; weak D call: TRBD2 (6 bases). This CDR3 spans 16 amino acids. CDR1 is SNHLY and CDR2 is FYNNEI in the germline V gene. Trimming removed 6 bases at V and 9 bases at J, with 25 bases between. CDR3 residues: CASRGGPPAWGVTQYF. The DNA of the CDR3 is TGTGCCAGCAGGGGGGGACCCCCAGCCTGGGGGGTGACGCAGTATTTT.

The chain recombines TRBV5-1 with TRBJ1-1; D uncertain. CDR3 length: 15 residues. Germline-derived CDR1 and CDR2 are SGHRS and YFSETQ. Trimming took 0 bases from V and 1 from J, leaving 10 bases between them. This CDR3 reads CASSLVLRANTEAFF. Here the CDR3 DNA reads TGCGCCAGCAGCTTGGTCCTACGGGCGAACACTGAAGCTTTCTTT.

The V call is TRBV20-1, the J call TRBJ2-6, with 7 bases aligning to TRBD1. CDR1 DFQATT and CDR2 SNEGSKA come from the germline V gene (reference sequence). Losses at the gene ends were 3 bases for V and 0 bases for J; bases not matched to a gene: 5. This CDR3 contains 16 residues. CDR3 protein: CSARSTGVSGANVLTF. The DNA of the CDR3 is TGCAGTGCTAGGTCTACAGGGGTCTCTGGGGCCAACGTCCTGACTTTC.

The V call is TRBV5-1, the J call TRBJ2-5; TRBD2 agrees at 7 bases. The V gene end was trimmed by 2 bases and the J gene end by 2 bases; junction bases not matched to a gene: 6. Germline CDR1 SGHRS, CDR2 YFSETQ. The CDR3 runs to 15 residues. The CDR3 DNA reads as TGCGCCAGCAGCTTTGGTGGCGGGGGTCAAGAGACCCAGTACTTC. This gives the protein CASSFGGGGQETQYF.

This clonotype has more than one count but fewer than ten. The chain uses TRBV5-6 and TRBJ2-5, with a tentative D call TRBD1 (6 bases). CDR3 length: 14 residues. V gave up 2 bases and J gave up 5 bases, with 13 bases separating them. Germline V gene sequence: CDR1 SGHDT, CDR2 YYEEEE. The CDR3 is CASSFGQPRETQYF. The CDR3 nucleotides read TGTGCCAGCAGCTTCGGACAGCCCCGGGAGACCCAGTACTTC.

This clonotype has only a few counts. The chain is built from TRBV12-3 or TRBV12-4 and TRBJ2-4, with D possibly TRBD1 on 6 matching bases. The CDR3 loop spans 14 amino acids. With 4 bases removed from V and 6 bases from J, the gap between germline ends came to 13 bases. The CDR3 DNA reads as TGTGCCAGCAGTTCTGCAGGGGCCCTAAACATTCAGTACTTC. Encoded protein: CASSSAGALNIQYF.

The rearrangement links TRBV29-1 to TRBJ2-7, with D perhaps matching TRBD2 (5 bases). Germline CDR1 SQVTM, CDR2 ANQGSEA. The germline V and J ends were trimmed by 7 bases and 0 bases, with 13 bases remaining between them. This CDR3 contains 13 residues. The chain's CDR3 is CSGLSLSSYEQYF. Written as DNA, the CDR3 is TGCAGCGGACTAAGTCTGAGCTCCTACGAGCAGTACTTC.